The sequence of this T cell receptor beta chain was determined in a study of blood T cell repertoires in COVID-19. Trimming took 0 bases from V and 5 from J, leaving 9 bases between them. The CDR3 covers 14 residues. Germline loops: CDR1 MRHNA, CDR2 SNTAGT. Measured with immunoSEQ multiplex PCR; TCRdb has only the in-frame clones, and not every one. Among just over 650,000 clones, 75% to 90% were seen once, and the ten largest hold roughly 0.25%. The clonotype was recovered from a woman aged 18-29 years with acute or convalescent COVID-19. Sequenced material: peripheral blood. This rearrangement joins TRBV6-4 to TRBJ2-3; perhaps TRBD1 as D (6 bases). CDR3 sequence reads: CASSDSQGRDTQYF. CDR3 in DNA: TGTGCCAGCAGTGACTCGCAGGGGAGAGATACGCAGTATTTT.